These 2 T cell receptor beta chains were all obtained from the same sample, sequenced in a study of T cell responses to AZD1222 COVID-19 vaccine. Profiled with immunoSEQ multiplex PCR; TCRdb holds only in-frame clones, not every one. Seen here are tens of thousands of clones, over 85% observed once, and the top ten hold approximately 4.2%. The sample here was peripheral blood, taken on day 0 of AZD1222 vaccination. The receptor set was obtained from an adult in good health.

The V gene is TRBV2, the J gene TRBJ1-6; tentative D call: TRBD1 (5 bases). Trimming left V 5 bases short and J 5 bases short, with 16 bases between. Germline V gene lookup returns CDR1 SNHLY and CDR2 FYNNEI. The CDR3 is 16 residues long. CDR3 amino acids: CASSPIDSRNNSPLHF. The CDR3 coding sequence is TGTGCCAGCAGTCCTATCGACAGCCGTAATAATTCACCCCTCCACTTT.

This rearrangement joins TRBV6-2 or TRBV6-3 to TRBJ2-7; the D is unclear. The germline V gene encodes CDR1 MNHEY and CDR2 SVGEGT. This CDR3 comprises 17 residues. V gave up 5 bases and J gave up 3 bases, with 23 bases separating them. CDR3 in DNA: TGTGCCAGCAGTGACCTCGAAGGAAGGAGCAGTAACTACGAGCAGTACTTC. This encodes CASSDLEGRSSNYEQYF.